Sequencing of this T cell receptor (beta chain) was carried out in a study of cytomegalovirus exposure and HLA in healthy donors. PCR used 60 Vbeta primers and 13 Jbeta primers. Sequencing used immunoSEQ multiplex PCR; TCRdb keeps in-frame clones, though not all of them. The listing contains 130,000 or so clones. Sequencing was performed on PBMCs. The clonotype originates from a woman between 40 and 55 years old in good health and CMV-seronegative.

The CDR3 sequence: CASSSLGGETQYF. The CDR3 nucleotides are TGTGCCAGCAGCTCCCTCGGGGGAGAGACCCAGTACTTC. J is TRBJ2-5 and V is TRBV7-3; a possible D gene is TRBD2 (6 bases). V gave up 4 bases and J gave up 4 bases, with 10 bases separating them. CDR1 is SGHTA, CDR2 FQGTGA, per germline. The CDR3 has 13 amino acids.